The 21 T cell receptor beta chains listed next were all sequenced from one sample in a study of cytomegalovirus exposure and HLA in healthy donors (dated by TCRdb to about 2017). Library preparation employed the immunoSEQ multiplex PCR assay. A mixture of 60 forward primers for TCR Vbeta segments and 13 reverse primers for TCR Jbeta segments was used in the multiplex PCR. The clones in this table, taken by TCRdb from immuneACCESS, are in-frame only. Not every clone is retained; where verified, under half of the shortfall comes from an unresolved V gene, and the cause of the rest is unknown. In this sample the table shows 160,000 or so clones, 80% of which occur a single time. The top ten clones comprise less than 10% of the sample. The sample taken for sequencing was PBMCs. All receptors come from a man aged 18 to 30 in good health and CMV-seropositive.

The chain is built from TRBV7-2 and TRBJ2-1, with 7 bases lining up with TRBD2. Germline lookup yields CDR1 SGHTA and CDR2 FQGNSA. V was clipped by 5 bases and J by 4 bases; unmatched bases: 2. The CDR3 extends over 13 amino acids. The DNA for the CDR3 is TGTGCCAGCAGCAGCGGGGCTTACAATGAGCAGTTCTTC. Protein: CASSSGAYNEQFF.

This chain connects TRBV19 to TRBJ1-5; D gene uncertain. This CDR3 region has 14 residues. Trimming shortened V by 2 bases and J by 3 bases, and 8 bases separated the two germline ends. CDR1 LNHDA and CDR2 SQIVND come from the germline V gene (reference sequence). CDR3 sequence reads: CASSILQINQPQHF. The CDR3 DNA reads as TGTGCCAGTAGTATACTACAGATCAATCAGCCCCAGCATTTT.

In this sample, this clone turned up a few times. The rearrangement links TRBV2 to TRBJ1-1; D gene ambiguous. Deletions cut 3 bases from V and 3 bases from J, with 11 bases between. This CDR3 has 14 amino acids. The germline gives CDR1 SNHLY, CDR2 FYNNEI. In DNA form, the CDR3 reads TGTGCCAGCAGTGATTCCTCGAGGTACACTGAAGCTTTCTTT. This sequence encodes CASSDSSRYTEAFF.

V gene TRBV19 combines with J gene TRBJ2-1; a weak D match, TRBD1 (5 bases). The V and J ends lost 3 bases and 10 bases respectively, with 16 bases between them. CDR3 size: 14 residues. CDR1 is LNHDA and CDR2 is SQIVND in the germline V gene (reference sequence). The CDR3 region is CASSIQGRGVEQFF. CDR3 in DNA: TGTGCCAGTAGTATTCAGGGCCGAGGCGTGGAGCAGTTCTTC.

The chain combines TRBV4-2 with TRBJ2-1, with 8 positions matching TRBD1. V shed 1 base, J shed 9 bases, and the junction held 8 bases outside the gene matches. Germline CDR1 LGHNA, CDR2 YNFKEQ. The CDR3 runs 15 residues. In DNA, the CDR3 is TGTGCCAGCAGCCAAGGGACAGGGACGTTTGCTGAGCAGTTCTTC. It yields the protein CASSQGTGTFAEQFF.

The J gene is TRBJ1-5, the V gene TRBV4-1, with D tentatively TRBD1 (6 bases). The CDR3 loop spans 14 amino acids. V was shortened by 1 base and J by 4 bases, with 8 bases between the two germline ends. Germline CDR1 reads MGHRA; CDR2 reads YSYEKL. The chain's CDR3 is CASSQGTVNQPQHF. CDR3 DNA: TGCGCCAGCAGCCAAGGGACAGTGAATCAGCCCCAGCATTTT.

V and J are TRBV11-2 and TRBJ1-2; D call uncertain. This CDR3 contains 16 residues. Trimming removed 8 bases from V and 1 base from J, with 20 bases in between. CDR1 is SGHAT and CDR2 is FQNNGV in the germline V gene. The CDR3 DNA sequence: TGTGCCAGCTCCACCCCCCGGGGATCGGGTAACTATGGCTACACCTTC. It translates to CASSTPRGSGNYGYTF.

Note on this clone: Other DNA sequences from this sample encode an identical CDR3 as well. J is TRBJ2-2 and V is TRBV7-9; the D is unclear. CDR1 is SEHNR and CDR2 is FQNEAQ in the germline V gene (reference sequence). Deletions cut 5 bases from V and 4 bases from J, with 8 bases between. The CDR3 consists of 13 residues. The CDR3 region is CASSPSGTGELFF. CDR3 sequence (DNA): TGTGCCAGCAGCCCATCGGGCACCGGGGAGCTGTTTTTT. The variable domain in full, with the rest retrieved from reference TRBV7-9 and TRBJ2-2, is DTGVSQNPRHKITKRGQNVTFRCDPISEHNRLYWYRQTLGQGPEFLTYFQNEAQLEKSRLLSDRFSAERPKGSFSTLEIQRTEQGDSAMYLCASSPSGTGELFFGEGSRLTVL.

The gene calls are TRBV5-1 and TRBJ2-7, with 7 bases matching TRBD2. This CDR3 spans 14 amino acids. The junction had 3 bases not matched to a gene; V was cut back by 0 bases and J by 3 bases. Germline-derived CDR1 and CDR2 are SGHRS and YFSETQ. The CDR3 sequence is CASSLDPGGYEQYF. CDR3 sequence (DNA): TGCGCCAGCAGCTTGGACCCGGGGGGCTACGAGCAGTACTTC.

The gene calls are TRBV9 and TRBJ2-5; D possibly corresponds to TRBD2 (7 bases). The J call is in doubt because the DNA end fits TRBJ2-7 better. The CDR3 sequence is 15 residues long. Per germline, CDR1 SGDLS and CDR2 YYNGEE. The CDR3 here is CASSVGWGGINEQYF. CDR3 bases: TGTGCCAGCAGCGTAGGATGGGGGGGCATCAACGAGCAGTACTTC.

This clone was counted only a few times. This chain uses TRBV4-3 with TRBJ2-2, with D perhaps matching TRBD2 (6 bases). The CDR3 length is 17 residues. Germline V gene sequence: CDR1 LGHNA, CDR2 YSLEER. V was pared by 1 base and J by 1 base, with 13 bases between. Written as DNA, the CDR3 is TGCGCCAGCAGCCAAGTGTTCGGGAGCCAGAACACCGGGGAGCTGTTTTTT. It specifies CASSQVFGSQNTGELFF.

The chain joins TRBV13 to TRBJ2-4; TRBD2 might be the D (5 bases). Germline V gene data show CDR1 as PRHDT and CDR2 as FYEKMQ (reference sequence). Trimming left V 3 bases short and J 7 bases short, with 13 bases between. The CDR3 runs 14 residues. CDR3 residues: CASSFRGTGNIQYF. CDR3 nucleotide sequence: TGTGCCAGCAGCTTCCGGGGTACGGGGAACATTCAGTACTTC.

The rearrangement joins TRBV6-5 to TRBJ2-5; TRBD2 matches at 9 bases. The J call may be mistaken, given a closer DNA end match to TRBJ2-7. Germline assignment: CDR1 MNHEY and CDR2 SVGAGI. This CDR3 has 15 amino acids. The CDR3 DNA sequence: TGTGCCAGCACCTCCACGCCCAGCGGGAGGAACGAGCAGTACTTC. Its translation: CASTSTPSGRNEQYF.

The V call is TRBV6-1, the J call TRBJ1-2; TRBD1 is a possible D gene (6 bases). The V end was cut by 2 bases, the J end by 2 bases, with 18 bases between. This CDR3 region has 17 residues. Germline CDR1 MNHNS, CDR2 SASEGT. For the CDR3, the DNA is TGTGCCAGCAGTGAACAAGGGGGTTTCGGACGGAACTATGGCTACACCTTC. The encoded protein is CASSEQGGFGRNYGYTF.

The rearrangement uses TRBV10-2 and TRBJ2-1; TRBD1 might be the D (6 bases). The CDR3 runs 13 residues. Per germline, CDR1 WSHSY and CDR2 SAAADI. The V end lost 4 bases, the J end lost 2 bases, and 6 bases lay between the germline ends. CDR3 protein: CASSAGAYNEQFF. CDR3 DNA: TGCGCCAGCAGTGCAGGGGCCTACAATGAGCAGTTCTTC.

This chain uses TRBV5-1 with TRBJ1-1; no clear D gene. The CDR3 covers 16 residues. V was trimmed by 0 bases and J by 1 base, leaving 13 bases between them. The V gene's germline CDR1 is SGHRS and CDR2 YFSETQ. For the CDR3, the DNA is TGCGCCAGCAGCTTGGACGAGGGTCGGGAGAACACTGAAGCTTTCTTT. Residues: CASSLDEGRENTEAFF.

This chain uses TRBV5-1 with TRBJ1-2; 9 bases are a match to TRBD1. Germline loops: CDR1 SGHRS, CDR2 YFSETQ. The CDR3 totals 13 residues. V gave up 6 bases and J gave up 7 bases; unmatched junction bases: 7. The CDR3 loop is CASMAGTGTGYTF. CDR3 in DNA: TGCGCCAGCATGGCCGGGACAGGGACTGGCTACACCTTC.

The genes are TRBV5-6 and TRBJ2-7; D perhaps matches TRBD2 (7 bases). Trimming shortened V by 5 bases and J by 5 bases, and 14 bases separated the two germline ends. Germline-derived CDR1 and CDR2 are SGHDT and YYEEEE. This CDR3 region has 13 residues. CDR3 in DNA: TGTGCCAGCAGTGTCCGGGGGGCCCACGAGCAGTACTTC. Encoded protein: CASSVRGAHEQYF.

The chain has TRBV10-1 and TRBJ2-2; the match to TRBD1 covers 9 bases. The germline V gene encodes CDR1 WNHNN and CDR2 SYGVQD (reference sequence). V lost 6 bases, J lost 4 bases, and 6 bases stayed unmatched. This CDR3 is 15 amino acids long. DNA for the CDR3: TGCGCCAGCAGCCGGACAGGGGTTATCACCGGGGAGCTGTTTTTT. Residues: CASSRTGVITGELFF.

A word on this clone: A read error is likely, as this CDR3 ends without the conserved phenylalanine or tryptophan. The genes are TRBV6-6 and TRBJ1-6; the match to TRBD1 covers 7 bases. The CDR3 is 12 residues long. After removal of 8 bases from V and 6 bases from J, the junction contained 1 base not matched to a gene. CDR1 is MNHNY, CDR2 SVGAGI, per germline (reference sequence). This CDR3 reads CASGTVNSPLHL. The CDR3 bases are TGTGCCAGCGGGACAGTTAATTCACCCCTCCACCTT.

The chain combines TRBV15 with TRBJ2-5; TRBD2 is a possible D gene (6 bases). Germline V gene lookup returns CDR1 LNHNV and CDR2 YYDKDF (reference sequence). The CDR3 sequence is 17 residues long. Trimming removed 3 bases from V and 0 bases from J, with 17 bases in between. The CDR3 DNA reads as TGTGCCACCAGCAGTTTGGACCGGACTACCGACCAAGAGACCCAGTACTTC. Translating it yields CATSSLDRTTDQETQYF. The whole variable domain, remainder taken from reference TRBV15 and TRBJ2-5, is DAMVIQNPRYQVTQFGKPVTLSCSQTLNHNVMYWYQQKSSQAPKLLFHYYDKDFNNEADTPDNFQSRRPNTSFCFLDIRSPGLGDTAMYLCATSSLDRTTDQETQYFGPGTRLLVL.